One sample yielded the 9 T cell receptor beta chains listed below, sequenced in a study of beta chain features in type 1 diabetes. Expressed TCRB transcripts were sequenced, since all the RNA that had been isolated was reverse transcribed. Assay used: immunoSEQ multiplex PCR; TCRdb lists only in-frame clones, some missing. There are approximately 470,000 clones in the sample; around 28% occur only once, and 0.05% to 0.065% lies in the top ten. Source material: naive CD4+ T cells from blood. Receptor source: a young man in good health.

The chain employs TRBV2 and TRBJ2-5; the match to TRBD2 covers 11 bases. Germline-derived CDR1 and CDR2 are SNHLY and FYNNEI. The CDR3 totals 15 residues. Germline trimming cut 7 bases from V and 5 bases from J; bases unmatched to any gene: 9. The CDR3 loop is CASIGRLAGMETQYF. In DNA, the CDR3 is TGTGCCAGCATAGGAAGACTAGCGGGAATGGAGACCCAGTACTTC.

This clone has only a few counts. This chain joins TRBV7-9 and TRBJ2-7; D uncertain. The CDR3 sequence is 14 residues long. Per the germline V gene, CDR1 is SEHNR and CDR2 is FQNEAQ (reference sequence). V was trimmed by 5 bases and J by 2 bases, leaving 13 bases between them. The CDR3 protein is CASSTRGPTYEQYF. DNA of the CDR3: TGTGCCAGCAGCACCAGAGGTCCTACCTACGAGCAGTACTTC.

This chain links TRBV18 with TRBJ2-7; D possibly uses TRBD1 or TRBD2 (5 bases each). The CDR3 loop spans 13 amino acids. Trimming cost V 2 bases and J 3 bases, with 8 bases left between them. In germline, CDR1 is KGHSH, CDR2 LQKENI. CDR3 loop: CASSPGTVYEQYF. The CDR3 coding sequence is TGTGCCAGCTCACCAGGGACGGTCTACGAGCAGTACTTC. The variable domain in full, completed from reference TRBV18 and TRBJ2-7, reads NAGVMQNPRHLVRRRGQEARLRCSPMKGHSHVYWYRQLPEEGLKFMVYLQKENIIDESGMPKERFSAEFPKEGPSILRIQQVVRGDSAAYFCASSPGTVYEQYFGPGTRLTVT.

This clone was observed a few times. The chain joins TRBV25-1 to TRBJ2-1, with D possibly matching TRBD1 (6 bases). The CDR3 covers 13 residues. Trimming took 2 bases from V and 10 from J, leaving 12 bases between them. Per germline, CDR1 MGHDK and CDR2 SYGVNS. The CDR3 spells CASSETTGGEQFF. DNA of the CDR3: TGTGCCAGCAGTGAAACCACTGGGGGCGAGCAGTTCTTC.

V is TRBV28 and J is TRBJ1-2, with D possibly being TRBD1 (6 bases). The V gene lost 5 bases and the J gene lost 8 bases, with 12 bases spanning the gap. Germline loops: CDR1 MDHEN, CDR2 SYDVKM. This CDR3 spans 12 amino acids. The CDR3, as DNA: TGTGCCAGCAGTCGAGCAGGGGCCGGCTACACCTTC. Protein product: CASSRAGAGYTF.

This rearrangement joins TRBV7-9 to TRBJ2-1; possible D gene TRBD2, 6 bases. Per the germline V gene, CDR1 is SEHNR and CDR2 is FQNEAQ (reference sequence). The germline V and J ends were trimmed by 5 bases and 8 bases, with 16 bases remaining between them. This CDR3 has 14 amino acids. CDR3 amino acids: CASSPMTRVDEQFF. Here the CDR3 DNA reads TGTGCCAGCAGCCCGATGACTAGAGTCGATGAGCAGTTCTTC.

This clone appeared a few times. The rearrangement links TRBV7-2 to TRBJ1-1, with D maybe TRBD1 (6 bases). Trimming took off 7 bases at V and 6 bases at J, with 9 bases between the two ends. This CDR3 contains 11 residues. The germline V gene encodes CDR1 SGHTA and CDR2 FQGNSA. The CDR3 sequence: CASTYRAEAFF. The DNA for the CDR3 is TGTGCCAGCACCTACAGGGCTGAAGCTTTCTTT.

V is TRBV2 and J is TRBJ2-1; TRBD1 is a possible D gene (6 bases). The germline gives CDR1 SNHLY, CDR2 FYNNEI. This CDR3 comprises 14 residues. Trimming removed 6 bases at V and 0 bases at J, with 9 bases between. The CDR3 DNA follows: TGTGCCAGCAGGGCACAGGGCTCCTACAATGAGCAGTTCTTC. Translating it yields CASRAQGSYNEQFF.

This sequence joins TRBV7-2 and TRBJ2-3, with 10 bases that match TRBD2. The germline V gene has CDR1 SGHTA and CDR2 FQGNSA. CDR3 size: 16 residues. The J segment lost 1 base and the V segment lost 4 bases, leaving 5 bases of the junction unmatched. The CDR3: CASSSPSGSGTDTQYF. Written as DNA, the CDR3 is TGTGCCAGCAGCTCACCTAGCGGGAGCGGCACAGATACGCAGTATTTT.